This T cell receptor beta chain was observed in a study of T cell clones after liver transplantation. Study background: In this trial, immunosuppression withdrawal was attempted within 2 years of liver transplant. Study conclusions and caveats: Circulating graft-donor-reactive CD4 TCRbeta sequences fell significantly post-transplant in 5 of 8 subjects.

As regards this clone: The antigen is not known.

This CDR3 region has 12 residues. The germline gives CDR1 MNHEY, CDR2 SVGAGI. Between the trimmed V and J ends, which lost 8 bases and 5 bases, there was a span of 11 bases. Profiling relied on immunoSEQ multiplex PCR, and the TCRdb table lists in-frame clones only, not all of them. The sample comprises 65,000 to 80,000 clones, over 80% of which are singletons, and roughly 3% rests with the top ten. The receptor was derived from a human patient who received a liver transplant. Some T cells may be the graft donor's. The specimen comprised CD4+ T cells from blood, sampled at the 22-month timepoint. J is TRBJ2-3 and V is TRBV6-5, with unresolved D. This CDR3 reads CASWPGGDTQYF. CDR3 DNA: TGTGCCAGCTGGCCGGGTGGAGATACGCAGTATTTT.